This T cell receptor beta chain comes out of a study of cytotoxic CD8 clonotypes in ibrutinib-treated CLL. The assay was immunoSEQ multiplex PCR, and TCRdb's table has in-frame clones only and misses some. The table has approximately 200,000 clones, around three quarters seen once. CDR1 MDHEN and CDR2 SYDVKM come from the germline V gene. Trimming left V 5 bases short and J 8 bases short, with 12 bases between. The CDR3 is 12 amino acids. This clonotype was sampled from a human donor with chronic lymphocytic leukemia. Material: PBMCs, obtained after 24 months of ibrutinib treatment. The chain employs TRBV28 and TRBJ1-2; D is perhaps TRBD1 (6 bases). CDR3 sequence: CASSVTGQGYTF. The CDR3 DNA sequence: TGTGCCAGCAGTGTCACAGGGCAGGGCTACACCTTC.